The sequence of this T cell receptor (beta chain) was determined in a study of vaccination and CD4 T cells after COVID-19 (dated 2022 in TCRdb). A note on the overall study: Convalescent patients had a positive SARS-CoV-2 result on nasal swab PCR, and of these patients, several had mild disease and one had severe disease. The convalescent cohort comprised six males and four females, including two Hispanic individuals, seven Caucasians, two Asians and one multiracial person. Participants received two doses of either the Pfizer-BioNTech BNT162b2 vaccine (n=8) or the Moderna mRNA-1273 vaccine (n=2). Post-COVID blood samples were collected from convalescent patients a median of about 92 days after diagnosis, with a range of roughly 30 to 161 days. The time from the second vaccine dose to post-vaccine blood sampling had a median of around 72 days and ranged from roughly 13 to 241 days. Overlapping spike peptide pools from SARS-CoV-2 and from the common cold coronaviruses HCoV-NL63, HCoV-OC43 and HCoV-229E were used as culture stimuli. In control cultures, a CEFX viral epitope pool was used as positive control, an HIV-1 Nef peptide pool was used as negative control, or no peptide was added. The spike-specific CD4+ TCR repertoire was compared before and after mRNA vaccination in about nine COVID-19 convalescent patients and 4 infection-naive healthy vaccine recipients.

Libraries came from PCR. At the Johns Hopkins FTIC core, DNA from the cultured CD4+ T cells underwent TCR sequencing with the Oncomine TCR Beta short-read assay. Genomic DNA was extracted from the cultured CD4+ T cells with the QIAamp micro DNA kit. The Oncomine TCR Beta libraries from cultured CD4+ T cells were pooled using unique dual indexes and then sequenced on an Illumina iSeq 100. Processing in the source paper ran as follows. Non-productive sequences were removed, and CDR3s not starting with C, not ending with F or W, or shorter than 7 amino acids were discarded. Antigen-specific clonotypes were identified using the MANAFEST web application through comparison of peptide-stimulated wells with reference and other culture wells. An FDR below 0.05, an odds ratio above 5, and a productive frequency above 0.1% in at least two of three replicate wells were required for clones to be considered positive. Clonotypes that were significantly expanded in both SARS-CoV-2 spike wells and at least one common cold coronavirus spike condition were defined as cross-reactive. CDR3 homology was assessed with Levenshtein distances (stringdist) and unrooted phylogenetic trees (ape) in R version 3.6.1. TCRdb ran its own pipeline on the public reads, namely fastp trimming at Q25 and MiXCR clone calling, and kept in-frame beta chains. Rows merge per CDR3 protein into single entries with the most common DNA and genes. TCRdb assigned the V and J calls; the authors' analysis was not used. This sample holds 15,000 to 20,000 distinct CDR3 sequences; roughly 40% were observed only once. The ten largest make up 7% to 8.5% of the sample.

The investigation overall reported the following: Nearly all vaccine-specific clones in convalescent patients (304 of 307) were mono-reactive for SARS-CoV-2 spike rather than cross-reactive with common cold coronaviruses. The number of convalescent patients in the study was relatively small, and the study did not examine early timepoints following natural infection. The median count of SARS-CoV-2-reactive clonotypes went up from some 23 after infection to 35 to 40 after vaccination, although the change was not significant. Among convalescent patients, a median roughly 90% of the SARS-CoV-2-reactive clones seen after vaccination appeared only after vaccination, which suggests priming specific to the vaccine.

In light of the paper, this sample's treatment or condition label describes: roughly ten-day PBMC culture with coronavirus spike peptide pools or control peptides (ViraFEST assay). The ViraFEST assay, used in the study, expanded antigen-specific T cells with peptide pools and then identified the expanded clonotypes through TCR sequencing. The positive SARS-CoV-2 PCR tests of the convalescent patients were dated from March to December 2020, before the Alpha, Beta and Delta variants emerged in the United States. Each well held about 1.8 million PBMCs cultured with roughly 10 ug/ml peptide pools in IMDM containing 5% human AB serum and about 10 IU/ml IL-2. Half of the culture medium was replaced with fresh IL-2-containing medium on days 3 and 7. Once the cells had been in culture for around ten days, the EasySep CD4+ T cell isolation kit was used to isolate CD4+ T cells by negative selection. Ficoll-Paque Plus gradient centrifugation was used to isolate PBMCs from whole blood, and the isolated PBMCs were then either used fresh or cryopreserved at -140C. Triplicate wells were generally used for each culture condition.

Unmatched junction bases come to 5, with V trimmed by 5 bases and J by 5 bases. CDR1 and CDR2 are read off the germline V gene (reference sequence) as DFQATT and SNEGSKA. The CDR3 sequence holds 12 residues, the cysteine and phenylalanine included. Left in the record is the CDR3 DNA by itself, 36 bases read in frame from the first base. This clonotype was observed a handful of times. Its antigen is currently not known. Base qualities are not provided; no much larger clone lies one nucleotide away. This receptor was obtained from a human donor who had recovered from COVID-19. The chain employs TRBV20-1 and TRBJ2-7, with 8 bases aligning to TRBD2. Sequencing was performed on CD4+ T cells from blood, cultured in vitro. CDR3 sequence: CSAERESNEQYF. The nucleotide sequence reads as follows: TGCAGTGCTGAGCGGGAGTCGAACGAGCAGTACTTC.